A single sample is the source of the 26 T cell receptor beta chains below, sequenced in a study of Tregs in tolerant kidney transplant recipients. Sequenced by immunoSEQ multiplex PCR; TCRdb stores in-frame clones only, minus some. Of approximately 60,000 clones in the sample, 98% were seen once. The sample in question was Tregs from blood, obtained before the transplant. These TCRs come from a human donor who received a combined kidney and bone marrow transplant.

This chain connects TRBV4-3 to TRBJ2-5; D might be TRBD1 (7 bases). Trimming took off 4 bases at V and 2 bases at J, with 17 bases between the two ends. CDR1 and CDR2 from the germline V gene are LGHNA and YSLEER. The CDR3 has 16 residues. The DNA for the CDR3 is TGCGCCAGCAGCCGGTCAGGGGGGCTGGGGCAAGAGACCCAGTACTTC. Translation: CASSRSGGLGQETQYF.

The chain employs TRBV6-5 and TRBJ1-3, with D maybe TRBD1 (5 bases). The CDR3 has 15 residues. Trimming took off 0 bases at V and 1 base at J, with 7 bases between the two ends. In germline, CDR1 is MNHEY, CDR2 SVGAGI. DNA of the CDR3: TGTGCCAGCAGTTACTCGACAGCTTCTGGAAACACCATATATTTT. Translation: CASSYSTASGNTIYF.

V and J are TRBV4-3 and TRBJ2-3, with D perhaps matching TRBD2 (6 bases). This CDR3 is built from 18 residues. Trimming shortened V by 0 bases and J by 2 bases, and 18 bases separated the two germline ends. Germline V gene data show CDR1 as LGHNA and CDR2 as YSLEER. In nucleotides, the CDR3 is TGCGCCAGCAGCCAAGATAGGGTGGGGGGATTATACACAGATACGCAGTATTTT. It codes for CASSQDRVGGLYTDTQYF.

The genes are TRBV18 and TRBJ1-6; possible D gene TRBD1, 5 bases. Looked up from germline, CDR1 is KGHSH and CDR2 is LQKENI. The CDR3 has 15 amino acids. Trimming cost V 2 bases and J 7 bases, with 12 bases left between them. The CDR3 DNA reads TGTGCCAGCTCACCATTGGCAGGGTCAAATTCACCCCTCCACTTT. This sequence encodes CASSPLAGSNSPLHF.

This chain uses TRBV5-6 with TRBJ2-5, with D hard to call. The CDR3 sequence is 11 residues long. V shed 4 bases and J shed 8 bases, with 9 bases lying between them. CDR1 SGHDT and CDR2 YYEEEE come from the germline V gene. CDR3 amino acids: CASSNSETQYF. As DNA, the CDR3 is TGTGCCAGCAGCAATAGTGAAACCCAGTACTTC.

This clone was seen only once. The chain couples TRBV6-5 to TRBJ1-4; TRBD1 is a possible D gene (6 bases). The V gene's germline CDR1 is MNHEY and CDR2 SVGAGI. Trimming stripped 8 bases from V and 7 bases from J, with 11 bases between. This CDR3 contains 12 residues. The chain's CDR3 is CASGRGSEKLFF. The CDR3 nucleotides read TGTGCCAGCGGTAGGGGGAGTGAAAAACTGTTTTTT.

The chain links TRBV27 to TRBJ2-7, with 10 bases lining up with TRBD1. With V trimmed by 4 bases and J by 4 bases, 4 bases remained unmatched. The germline CDR1 and CDR2 sequences are MNHEY and SMNVEV (reference sequence). This CDR3 is built from 14 residues. The CDR3 here is CASSSRQGAYEQYF. As DNA, the CDR3 is TGTGCCAGCAGTTCCCGACAGGGGGCATACGAGCAGTACTTC.

This rearrangement joins TRBV7-3 to TRBJ2-1, with 8 bases matching TRBD1. Germline V gene data show CDR1 as SGHTA and CDR2 as FQGTGA. J lost 9 bases, V lost 1 base, and 8 bases had no gene match. The CDR3 is 15 residues long. CDR3 protein: CASSLKGTGGSEQFF. The CDR3 DNA sequence: TGTGCCAGCAGCTTAAAGGGGACAGGAGGGAGTGAGCAGTTCTTC.

V gene TRBV9 combines with J gene TRBJ2-1; TRBD2 aligns across 12 bases. The germline V gene encodes CDR1 SGDLS and CDR2 YYNGEE. Losses at the gene ends were 3 bases for V and 0 bases for J; bases not matched to a gene: 13. This CDR3 is built from 20 residues. The CDR3, as DNA: TGTGCCAGCAGCGCGTCCCCGTGGACTAGCGGGACGAGCTCCTACAATGAGCAGTTCTTC. Translation gives CASSASPWTSGTSSYNEQFF.

V gene TRBV27 combines with J gene TRBJ1-2, with D possibly being TRBD1 (5 bases). V was cut by 3 bases and J by 3 bases, with 14 bases left in between. The CDR3 consists of 15 residues. Germline values: CDR1 MNHEY, CDR2 SMNVEV (reference sequence). The CDR3, as DNA: TGTGCCAGCAGTTTCCTTCCCCGACAGCACTATGGCTACACCTTC. Protein product: CASSFLPRQHYGYTF.

The J gene is TRBJ1-2, the V gene TRBV30; the match to TRBD1 covers 7 bases. Germline loops: CDR1 GTSNPN, CDR2 SVGIG (reference sequence). The CDR3 sequence is 15 residues long. The V and J ends lost 1 base and 0 bases, in that order; junction bases with no gene match: 5. The CDR3 nucleotides read TGTGCCTGGAGTGCCCCTACAGGGGCTAACTATGGCTACACCTTC. Amino acid sequence: CAWSAPTGANYGYTF. The variable domain in full, with the rest retrieved from reference TRBV30 and TRBJ1-2, is SQTIHQWPATLVQPVGSPLSLECTVEGTSNPNLYWYRQAAGRGLQLLFYSVGIGQISSEVPQNLSASRPQDRQFILSSKKLLLSDSGFYLCAWSAPTGANYGYTFGSGTRLTVV.

This clone was seen a single time. The rearrangement links TRBV5-4 to TRBJ2-1; 8 bases fit TRBD2. The trim removed 5 bases at V and 8 bases at J, leaving 9 bases unmatched. The CDR3 runs to 14 residues. The V gene's germline CDR1 is SGHNT and CDR2 YYREEE (reference sequence). The DNA of the CDR3 is TGTGCCAGCAGTGCTGGGACTAGGGGGGATGAGCAGTTCTTC. Translated: CASSAGTRGDEQFF.

This chain uses TRBV5-1 with TRBJ1-4; TRBD1 matches 7 bases. The germline gives CDR1 SGHRS, CDR2 YFSETQ. V lost 1 base to trimming and J lost 6 bases; unmatched junction nucleotides: 6. The CDR3 runs 15 residues. CDR3 sequence reads: CASSLKGTGDEKLFF. CDR3 bases: TGCGCCAGCAGCTTGAAGGGAACAGGGGATGAAAAACTGTTTTTT.

This clone appeared a single time. Written as DNA, the CDR3 is TGTGCCAGCAGCCCCAGGGCAGCGGGAGGCTACAATGAGCAGTTCTTC. This gives the protein CASSPRAAGGYNEQFF. The J gene is TRBJ2-1, the V gene TRBV5-6, with TRBD2 matching over 9 bases. The J segment lost 3 bases and the V segment lost 4 bases, leaving 8 bases of the junction unmatched. The CDR3 loop spans 16 amino acids. From germline, CDR1 is SGHDT and CDR2 YYEEEE.

The CDR3: CASSLSDFSTDTQYF. The CDR3, as DNA: TGTGCCAGCAGCTTATCGGACTTTAGCACAGATACGCAGTATTTT. The gene calls are TRBV7-2 and TRBJ2-3, with D possibly matching TRBD2 (5 bases). From germline, CDR1 is SGHTA and CDR2 FQGNSA. This CDR3 region has 15 residues. Trimming stripped 2 bases from V and 0 bases from J, with 9 bases between.

The chain employs TRBV18 and TRBJ2-2, with 13 nucleotides matching TRBD2. The CDR3 contains 17 residues. J gave up 5 bases and V 4 bases, and 7 bases lay outside the gene matches. Germline V gene lookup returns CDR1 KGHSH and CDR2 LQKENI. The CDR3 here is CASSLRTSGSFTGELFF. CDR3 DNA sequence: TGTGCCAGCTCACTAAGGACTAGCGGGAGTTTTACCGGGGAGCTGTTTTTT.

This rearrangement joins TRBV19 to TRBJ2-7; D might be TRBD1 (6 bases). Trimming took 6 bases from V and 2 from J, leaving 14 bases between them. The germline V gene encodes CDR1 LNHDA and CDR2 SQIVND (reference sequence). This CDR3 comprises 14 residues. CDR3 sequence (DNA): TGTGCCAGTAGCGAACAGGGCGGAACCTACGAGCAGTACTTC. It translates to CASSEQGGTYEQYF. The variable domain in full, with the rest retrieved from reference TRBV19 and TRBJ2-7, is DGGITQSPKYLFRKEGQNVTLSCEQNLNHDAMYWYRQDPGQGLRLIYYSQIVNDFQKGDIAEGYSVSREKKESFPLTVTSAQKNPTAFYLCASSEQGGTYEQYFGPGTRLTVT.

This clone appeared a single time. The chain uses TRBV9 and TRBJ2-5; TRBD2 matches 11 bases. The CDR3 loop spans 16 amino acids. V shed 0 bases and J 1 base; nucleotides not matched to a gene: 2. CDR1 is SGDLS and CDR2 is YYNGEE in the germline V gene. In DNA form, the CDR3 reads TGTGCCAGCAGCGTAGGACTAGCGGGGATCCAAGAGACCCAGTACTTC. This codes for CASSVGLAGIQETQYF.

V is TRBV10-3 and J is TRBJ2-5, with 10 bases identical to TRBD2. Germline-derived CDR1 and CDR2 are ENHRY and SYGVKD. The CDR3 consists of 16 residues. V dropped 4 bases and J dropped 5; count of bases not matched to a gene: 10. This CDR3 is CAISAVSGRAGETQYF. DNA for the CDR3: TGTGCCATCAGTGCAGTAAGCGGGAGGGCCGGGGAGACCCAGTACTTC.

This rearrangement joins TRBV19 to TRBJ1-5, with 9 bases lining up with TRBD1. Germline trimming cut 3 bases from V and 6 bases from J; bases unmatched to any gene: 15. CDR3 length: 18 residues. Looked up from germline, CDR1 is LNHDA and CDR2 is SQIVND (reference sequence). For the CDR3, the DNA is TGTGCCAGTAGTATCTGGGACAGGGTGTTAAGGGGTGGTCAGCCCCAGCATTTT. Translated, it gives CASSIWDRVLRGGQPQHF.

This chain connects TRBV7-9 to TRBJ1-1; D is undetermined. This CDR3 is 14 amino acids long. CDR1 is SEHNR and CDR2 is FQNEAQ in the germline V gene (reference sequence). With 0 bases removed from V and 4 bases from J, the gap between germline ends came to 9 bases. The CDR3 is CASSLAAGSTEAFF. For the CDR3, the DNA is TGTGCCAGCAGCTTAGCGGCAGGTAGCACTGAAGCTTTCTTT. The full variable domain, its missing parts supplied by reference TRBV7-9 and TRBJ1-1, is DTGVSQNPRHKITKRGQNVTFRCDPISEHNRLYWYRQTLGQGPEFLTYFQNEAQLEKSRLLSDRFSAERPKGSFSTLEIQRTEQGDSAMYLCASSLAAGSTEAFFGQGTRLTVV.

The chain joins TRBV25-1 to TRBJ2-1; perhaps TRBD1 as D (5 bases). V shed 2 bases and J shed 2 bases, with 10 bases lying between them. CDR1 and CDR2 (germline): MGHDK, SYGVNS. This CDR3 is 15 amino acids long. The CDR3 loop reads CASSENRFAYNEQFF. Written as DNA, the CDR3 is TGTGCCAGCAGTGAAAACAGGTTCGCCTACAATGAGCAGTTCTTC.

The chain is built from TRBV6-4 and TRBJ2-2, with a tentative D call TRBD2 (5 bases). The germline V gene encodes CDR1 MRHNA and CDR2 SNTAGT. This CDR3 spans 15 amino acids. Trimming cost V 7 bases and J 2 bases, with 14 bases left between them. CDR3 region: CASNPSEGNTGELFF. The CDR3 DNA sequence: TGTGCCAGCAACCCGAGCGAGGGCAACACCGGGGAGCTGTTTTTT.

J is TRBJ2-7 and V is TRBV5-1; the match to TRBD2 covers 8 bases. Germline-derived CDR1 and CDR2 are SGHRS and YFSETQ. CDR3 length: 12 amino acids. The ends lost 2 bases at V and 7 bases at J; junction bases unmatched: 2. The DNA for the CDR3 is TGCGCCAGCAGCTTCGTAGCGGGGGAGCAGTACTTC. Protein sequence: CASSFVAGEQYF.

The rearrangement uses TRBV6-5 and TRBJ2-7; the match to TRBD1 covers 8 bases. Germline V gene lookup returns CDR1 MNHEY and CDR2 SVGAGI. The V gene end was trimmed by 6 bases and the J gene end by 0 bases; junction bases not matched to a gene: 4. This CDR3 has 14 residues. Here the CDR3 reads CASSPGTGSYEQYF. The CDR3 region has the DNA TGTGCCAGCAGCCCCGGGACAGGCTCCTACGAGCAGTACTTC.

The V call is TRBV19, the J call TRBJ1-6; tentative D call: TRBD1 (5 bases). V was shortened by 7 bases and J by 9 bases, with 13 bases between the two germline ends. The CDR3 extends over 13 amino acids. Germline V gene sequence: CDR1 LNHDA, CDR2 SQIVND (reference sequence). The CDR3 spells CASNPGELSPLHF. DNA for the CDR3: TGTGCCAGTAACCCGGGGGAACTTTCACCCCTCCACTTT.